The source of this T cell receptor (beta chain) is a study of T cell repertoires in cytomegalovirus infection. Turning to the study itself: Public TCR beta signatures provided an indication of both CMV infection and a matching HLA type.

Via MiXCR, TCRdb re-called the reads, giving one row per CDR3 protein. The sample lists about 400,000 distinct CDR3 sequences; less than 20% were seen once. This CDR3 has 17 residues. From germline, CDR1 is SGHVS and CDR2 FNYEAQ. V was shortened by 5 bases and J by 0 bases, with 20 bases between the two germline ends. This clonotype has a count of ten or more. The sequencing sample was made of PBMCs. This clonotype was obtained from a human donor in good health (CMV status not recorded). Some clones in this sample may be carry-over from other donors' samples. The V call is TRBV7-6, the J call TRBJ2-7, with a tentative D call TRBD2 (6 bases). CDR3 coding DNA: TGTGCCAGCAGCCCCCGTCCGGGACTGAATCGCTCCTACGAGCAGTACTTC. Encoded protein: CASSPRPGLNRSYEQYF.